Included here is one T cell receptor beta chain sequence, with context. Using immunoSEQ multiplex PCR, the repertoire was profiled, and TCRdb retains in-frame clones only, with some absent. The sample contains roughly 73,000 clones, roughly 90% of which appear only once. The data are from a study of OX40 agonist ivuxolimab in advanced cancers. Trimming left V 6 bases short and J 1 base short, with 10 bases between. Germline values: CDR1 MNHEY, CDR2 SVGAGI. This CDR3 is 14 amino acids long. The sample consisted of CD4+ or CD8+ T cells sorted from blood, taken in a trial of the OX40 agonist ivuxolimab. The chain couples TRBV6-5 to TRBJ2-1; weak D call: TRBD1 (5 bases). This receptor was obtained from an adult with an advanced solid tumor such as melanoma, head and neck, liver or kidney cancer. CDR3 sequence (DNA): TGTGCCAGCAGCCAGGGTAGTTCCTACAATGAGCAGTTCTTC. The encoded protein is CASSQGSSYNEQFF.